These 31 T cell receptor beta chains were sequenced from one sample in a study of shared clonotypes between healthy human individuals. Naivety among CD8 cells was defined by CD45RO negativity and positive CCR7 selection, thereby excluding terminally differentiated effector memory CD45RA+ cells. Some clones are missing from TCRdb's copy, which holds only in-frame ones; the method was immunoSEQ multiplex PCR. The sample contains around 560,000 clones, approximately 96% of which appear only once. The sequenced sample was naive CD8+ T cells sorted from blood. The receptor source for this set is a woman aged 30 to 39 in good health.

The chain recombines TRBV15 with TRBJ1-1; TRBD1 might be the D (5 bases). V lost 0 bases and J lost 0, with 11 bases in between. CDR3 length equals 16 residues. The germline CDR1 and CDR2 sequences are LNHNV and YYDKDF (reference sequence). CDR3 sequence (DNA): TGTGCCACCAGCAGAGATGGGGAGGGGTTGAACACTGAAGCTTTCTTT. This translates into CATSRDGEGLNTEAFF.

This rearrangement joins TRBV5-6 to TRBJ2-7; weak D call: TRBD2 (6 bases). CDR3 length equals 12 residues. In germline, CDR1 is SGHDT, CDR2 YYEEEE. Trimming took off 4 bases at V and 4 bases at J, with 9 bases between the two ends. CDR3: CASSVSGYEQYF. In nucleotides, the CDR3 is TGTGCCAGCAGCGTTAGCGGTTACGAGCAGTACTTC.

This chain uses TRBV27 with TRBJ2-3, with 10 bases aligning to TRBD2. CDR3 length: 16 residues. The junction had 9 bases not matched to a gene; V was cut back by 6 bases and J by 3 bases. The V gene's germline CDR1 is MNHEY and CDR2 SMNVEV (reference sequence). In DNA, the CDR3 is TGTGCCAGCAGCCCCTCCAGGACTAGCGGAACAGATACGCAGTATTTT. It is translated as CASSPSRTSGTDTQYF.

CDR3 sequence: CATSGDRREMGYTF. The CDR3, as DNA: TGTGCCACCAGCGGCGACAGGAGGGAGATGGGCTACACCTTC. This chain connects TRBV15 to TRBJ1-2; TRBD1 is a possible D gene (6 bases). Germline V gene lookup returns CDR1 LNHNV and CDR2 YYDKDF (reference sequence). CDR3 size: 14 residues. V dropped 5 bases and J dropped 8 bases, with 18 bases sitting between them.

CDR3 sequence (DNA): TGCGCCAGCAGCTTGGGACTAGCGGGGTACAATGAGCAGTTCTTC. Translating gives CASSLGLAGYNEQFF. The rearrangement joins TRBV5-1 to TRBJ2-1; 11 bases agree with TRBD2. This CDR3 spans 15 amino acids. From germline, CDR1 is SGHRS and CDR2 YFSETQ. The V gene end was trimmed by 0 bases and the J gene end by 4 bases; junction bases not matched to a gene: 0.

The chain uses TRBV6-5 and TRBJ2-1; no reliable D call. Germline V gene lookup returns CDR1 MNHEY and CDR2 SVGAGI. The ends were cut back, 5 bases at V and 1 base at J, with 3 bases in the middle. This CDR3 comprises 12 residues. Here the CDR3 DNA reads TGTGCCAGCAGTCTGTCCTACAATGAGCAGTTCTTC. Translated: CASSLSYNEQFF.

J is TRBJ2-1 and V is TRBV19; D gene ambiguous. The V end was cut by 3 bases, the J end by 6 bases, with 15 bases between. From germline, CDR1 is LNHDA and CDR2 SQIVND (reference sequence). The CDR3 length is 15 residues. CDR3 amino acids: CASSIWDYSSNEQFF. For the CDR3, the DNA is TGTGCCAGTAGTATCTGGGATTATTCGAGCAATGAGCAGTTCTTC. Full variable domain (missing parts from reference TRBV19 and TRBJ2-1): DGGITQSPKYLFRKEGQNVTLSCEQNLNHDAMYWYRQDPGQGLRLIYYSQIVNDFQKGDIAEGYSVSREKKESFPLTVTSAQKNPTAFYLCASSIWDYSSNEQFFGPGTRLTVL.

The chain couples TRBV4-1 to TRBJ2-2; 8 bases align to TRBD1. The germline gives CDR1 MGHRA, CDR2 YSYEKL. J was trimmed by 7 bases and V by 6 bases; bases with no gene match: 7. This CDR3 is 14 amino acids long. The CDR3 loop is CASRLTGGNGELFF. DNA of the CDR3: TGCGCCAGCAGACTCACAGGGGGAAACGGGGAGCTGTTTTTT.

V and J are TRBV11-2 and TRBJ2-7; no clear D gene. V was shortened by 1 base and J by 5 bases, with 12 bases between the two germline ends. The CDR3 has 14 amino acids. CDR1 and CDR2 (germline): SGHAT, FQNNGV. The DNA for the CDR3 is TGTGCCAGCAGCTTAGTTTCTGGCTCGCACGAGCAGTACTTC. It specifies CASSLVSGSHEQYF.

This rearrangement joins TRBV5-8 to TRBJ1-5; D not resolved. From germline, CDR1 is SGHTS and CDR2 YDEGEE. The V and J ends lost 4 bases and 0 bases respectively, with 5 bases between them. This CDR3 is 13 amino acids long. The CDR3 loop is CASSPNSNQPQHF. The CDR3, as DNA: TGTGCCAGCAGCCCTAATAGCAATCAGCCCCAGCATTTT.

The V and J genes are TRBV9 and TRBJ2-5; possible D gene TRBD2, 7 bases. CDR3 size: 14 residues. Trimming cost V 1 base and J 4 bases, with 11 bases left between them. CDR1 is SGDLS, CDR2 YYNGEE, per germline. The CDR3 DNA reads as TGTGCCAGCAGCGTATGGGGGGGCGGAGAGACCCAGTACTTC. This translates into CASSVWGGGETQYF.

The CDR3 is CASSLGPNLNTGELFF. DNA of the CDR3: TGTGCCAGCAGCTTGGGGCCAAATTTGAACACCGGGGAGCTGTTTTTT. V is TRBV5-6 and J is TRBJ2-2; no definite D call. The CDR3 has 16 amino acids. Germline V lookup: CDR1 SGHDT, CDR2 YYEEEE. Trimming cost V 0 bases and J 1 base, with 10 bases left between them.

CDR3 in DNA: TGTGCCAGCGTAAGCGGCAACTACGAGCAGTACTTC. Its protein is CASVSGNYEQYF. The V and J genes are TRBV27 and TRBJ2-7, with D possibly TRBD2 on 5 matching bases. V lost 8 bases to trimming and J lost 3 bases, with 11 bases between them. Germline loops: CDR1 MNHEY, CDR2 SMNVEV (reference sequence). The CDR3 has 12 residues.

Points on this clone: Distinct nucleotide sequences in the sample also encode this CDR3. This chain uses TRBV11-2 with TRBJ2-3; D ambiguous. The CDR3 contains 12 residues. Per the germline V gene, CDR1 is SGHAT and CDR2 is FQNNGV. Trimming pared 1 base from V and 6 bases from J, leaving 5 bases between. The CDR3 reads CASSLGADTQYF. The CDR3 bases are TGTGCCAGCAGCTTAGGGGCGGATACGCAGTATTTT.

The chain combines TRBV6-5 with TRBJ1-2; D not certain. The germline V gene encodes CDR1 MNHEY and CDR2 SVGAGI. Trimming removed 5 bases at V and 3 bases at J, with 13 bases between. The CDR3 is 14 residues long. Here the CDR3 reads CASSKWGNDYGYTF. The CDR3 DNA reads as TGTGCCAGCAGTAAATGGGGAAACGACTATGGCTACACCTTC.

J is TRBJ1-2 and V is TRBV6-5; D uncertain. CDR1 is MNHEY and CDR2 is SVGAGI in the germline V gene. The length of the CDR3 is 13 residues. Trimming removed 4 bases at V and 2 bases at J, with 8 bases between. In nucleotides, the CDR3 is TGTGCCAGCAGTTCTAACGGGAACTATGGCTACACCTTC. This gives the protein CASSSNGNYGYTF.

V gene TRBV11-2 combines with J gene TRBJ1-1; D possibly corresponds to TRBD1 (5 bases). The length of the CDR3 is 14 residues. Trimming cost V 0 bases and J 4 bases, with 9 bases left between them. The germline V gene encodes CDR1 SGHAT and CDR2 FQNNGV. The CDR3 spells CASSLEGPGTEAFF. Here the CDR3 DNA reads TGTGCCAGCAGCTTAGAGGGGCCGGGCACTGAAGCTTTCTTT.

This clone was seen just once. The chain is built from TRBV7-9 and TRBJ2-5, with 7 bases aligning to TRBD1. Trimming took 0 bases from V and 5 from J; bases not matched to a gene: 9. CDR1 SEHNR and CDR2 FQNEAQ come from the germline V gene (reference sequence). The CDR3 sequence is 16 residues long. The CDR3, as DNA: TGTGCCAGCAGCTTAGCATTGAGGGGGCCAAGGGAGACCCAGTACTTC. This sequence encodes CASSLALRGPRETQYF.

V usage is TRBV29-1 and J usage is TRBJ2-7; 11 bases are a match to TRBD1. CDR3 length equals 14 residues. The V gene end was trimmed by 6 bases and the J gene end by 7 bases; junction bases not matched to a gene: 11. The germline V gene has CDR1 SQVTM and CDR2 ANQGSEA. The CDR3 is CSVEHGQGAGEQYF. The CDR3 nucleotides are TGCAGCGTGGAACATGGACAGGGGGCGGGGGAGCAGTACTTC.

CDR3 DNA: TGTGCCAGCAGCTTTCTAGCGGGGCCACCCTACGAGCAGTACTTC. It is translated as CASSFLAGPPYEQYF. This chain connects TRBV7-2 to TRBJ2-7; TRBD2 matches at 9 bases. After removal of 3 bases from V and 2 bases from J, the junction contained 5 bases not matched to a gene. The CDR3 is made up of 15 amino acids. The germline CDR1 and CDR2 sequences are SGHTA and FQGNSA.

The CDR3 DNA reads as TGCGCCAGCAGCTTGGCGTGGGACCGGATTGAGGGTGGCTACACCTTC. This sequence encodes CASSLAWDRIEGGYTF. The chain joins TRBV5-1 to TRBJ1-2; tentative D call: TRBD1 (5 bases). The length of the CDR3 is 16 residues. Trimming removed 0 bases at V and 7 bases at J, with 19 bases between. CDR1 is SGHRS and CDR2 is YFSETQ in the germline V gene.

CDR3: CASSDRTGHLVQFF. The CDR3, as DNA: TGTGCCAGCAGTGACAGGACGGGACACCTGGTGCAGTTCTTC. The rearrangement uses TRBV2 and TRBJ2-1; maybe TRBD1 (6 bases). This CDR3 has 14 residues. Trimming cost V 3 bases and J 12 bases, with 18 bases left between them. Germline V gene sequence: CDR1 SNHLY, CDR2 FYNNEI.

The genes are TRBV5-5 and TRBJ2-7; D gene uncertain. Germline CDR1 and CDR2: SGHKS and YYEKEE (reference sequence). Trimming took off 6 bases at V and 3 bases at J, with 7 bases between the two ends. The CDR3 extends over 11 amino acids. This CDR3 is CASNTDYEQYF. DNA of the CDR3: TGTGCCAGCAACACTGACTACGAGCAGTACTTC.

As concerns this clone: The same CDR3 can be traced to other DNA sequences in this sample. The V and J genes are TRBV6-5 and TRBJ2-5; D remains unclear. CDR1 and CDR2 from the germline V gene are MNHEY and SVGAGI. Between the trimmed V and J ends, which lost 5 bases and 4 bases, there was a span of 8 bases. The CDR3 sequence is 12 residues long. For the CDR3, the DNA is TGTGCCAGCAGTCCCCTCGGAGAGACCCAGTACTTC. Amino acids: CASSPLGETQYF.

V gene TRBV27 combines with J gene TRBJ2-7; D ambiguous. The V end was cut by 8 bases, the J end by 2 bases, with 16 bases between. The V gene's germline CDR1 is MNHEY and CDR2 SMNVEV (reference sequence). This CDR3 spans 14 amino acids. CDR3 nucleotide sequence: TGTGCCAGCTGGAAGATCTCTACCCCCTACGAGCAGTACTTC. It translates to CASWKISTPYEQYF.

This chain links TRBV2 with TRBJ2-3; 7 positions match TRBD2. The junction had 10 bases not matched to a gene; V was cut back by 7 bases and J by 0 bases. The CDR3 extends over 16 amino acids. CDR1 is SNHLY, CDR2 FYNNEI, per germline. CDR3 in DNA: TGTGCCAGCAACAGCAGAGGGAGGGCGAGCACAGATACGCAGTATTTT. It yields the protein CASNSRGRASTDTQYF.

The rearrangement uses TRBV27 and TRBJ2-7; D gene uncertain. The CDR3 length is 15 residues. CDR1 and CDR2 (germline): MNHEY, SMNVEV (reference sequence). V dropped 5 bases and J dropped 0 bases, with 14 bases sitting between them. CDR3 sequence reads: CASSPFFTASYEQYF. The CDR3, as DNA: TGTGCCAGCAGTCCCTTTTTCACAGCCTCCTACGAGCAGTACTTC.

The rearrangement links TRBV5-1 to TRBJ1-4, with 9 bases fitting TRBD1. Germline CDR1 reads SGHRS; CDR2 reads YFSETQ. The CDR3 is 18 amino acids. Trimming at V came to 5 bases and at J to 2 bases, leaving 13 bases not matched to a gene. CDR3 DNA sequence: TGCGCCAGCAGTCTCTATACGGGACAGGGAACCACTAATGAAAAACTGTTTTTT. This translates into CASSLYTGQGTTNEKLFF.

This chain connects TRBV7-7 to TRBJ1-2; 8 bases fit TRBD1. This CDR3 has 16 amino acids. The ends lost 2 bases at V and 8 bases at J; junction bases unmatched: 13. CDR1 and CDR2 from the germline V gene are SSHAT and FNYEAQ (reference sequence). For the CDR3, the DNA is TGTGCCAGCAGCTTACGACCCGGACAGGGCCGGGGGGGCTACACCTTC. Translated: CASSLRPGQGRGGYTF.

This chain links TRBV23-1 with TRBJ2-5; D not certain. Matching the DNA end better, TRBJ2-7 makes the J call doubtful. TRBV23-1 qualifies as an ORF whose function is uncertain. This CDR3 has 13 residues. The DNA of the CDR3 is TGCGCCAGCAGTCAATCTCCCCACTACGAGCAGTACTTC. The encoded protein is CASSQSPHYEQYF.

J is TRBJ2-7 and V is TRBV11-2; D ambiguous. Germline assignment: CDR1 SGHAT and CDR2 FQNNGV. Trimming took 3 bases from V and 3 from J, leaving 12 bases between them. The CDR3 spans 14 residues. CDR3 loop: CASSFRVESYEQYF. Here the CDR3 DNA reads TGTGCCAGCAGCTTCCGGGTAGAAAGCTACGAGCAGTACTTC.